This entry describes one TCR beta chain. The sample is drawn from a study of chemoradiotherapy in HPV16-positive cancers. Germline assignment: CDR1 LNHDA and CDR2 SQIVND (reference sequence). This CDR3 is 14 amino acids long. V dropped 3 bases and J dropped 0 bases, with 8 bases sitting between them. The method was immunoSEQ multiplex PCR; TCRdb's version includes in-frame clones alone and lacks a portion of them. Among about 12,000 clones listed, around three fifths were seen once. The gene calls are TRBV19 and TRBJ1-1, with D perhaps matching TRBD1 (5 bases). Sample collection was performed from a patient who underwent chemoradiotherapy. This TCR derives from a human donor with HPV-associated anogenital cancer. The DNA of the CDR3 is TGTGCCAGTAGTATGGCAGGGCTGAACACTGAAGCTTTCTTT. Translated: CASSMAGLNTEAFF.